The T cell receptor beta chain described here comes from a study of shared clonotypes between healthy human individuals. Clones were sequenced by immunoSEQ multiplex PCR, and TCRdb holds only the in-frame ones, with some missing. The table includes roughly 380,000 clones, approximately 96% detected once. Germline V gene lookup returns CDR1 SGHTA and CDR2 FQGNSA. The junction had 6 bases not matched to a gene; V was cut back by 5 bases and J by 5 bases. The CDR3 is 14 amino acids. Sequencing was done on a sample of memory CD8+ T cells sorted from blood. Subset in this sample: CD45RO+ cells pooled with CCR7-negative TemRA cells. This TCR came from a man aged 30 to 45 in good health. The chain employs TRBV7-2 and TRBJ1-2; 9 nucleotides align to TRBD1. In DNA, the CDR3 is TGTGCCAGCAGCCCCAGGGACAGGGATTATGGCTACACCTTC. This encodes CASSPRDRDYGYTF.